Below are 23 T cell receptor beta chains sequenced from a single sample in a study of control samples from healthy donors and cancer patients. Generated by immunoSEQ multiplex PCR, the TCRdb table keeps only in-frame clones and is missing some. The sample shows roughly 38,000 clones, over 65% of them seen only once. Sequenced: blood. The receptors were gathered from a man aged 55 to 70 in good health.

CDR3 protein: CASSPGNTIYF. The CDR3 nucleotides read TGTGCCAGCAGTCCCGGAAACACCATATATTTT. The chain carries TRBV12-3 or TRBV12-4 and TRBJ1-3; D gene ambiguous. V lost 5 bases to trimming and J lost 4 bases, with 3 bases between them. The length of the CDR3 is 11 residues.

The V gene is TRBV4-1, the J gene TRBJ1-4; a weak D match, TRBD1 (5 bases). The CDR3 consists of 15 residues. V lost 4 bases and J lost 4, with 13 bases in between. Germline-derived CDR1 and CDR2 are MGHRA and YSYEKL. The CDR3 bases are TGCGCCAGCAGCCGCCGAGGGACCATTAATGAAAAACTGTTTTTT. It is translated as CASSRRGTINEKLFF.

The CDR3 sequence: CASSPDGTEQPQHF. The CDR3 DNA follows: TGCGCCAGCAGCCCGGACGGGACGGAGCAGCCCCAGCATTTT. This sequence joins TRBV5-1 and TRBJ1-5, with D possibly TRBD1 on 5 matching bases. V lost 4 bases and J lost 7, with 15 bases in between. This CDR3 is 14 amino acids long. Germline CDR1 is SGHRS and CDR2 is YFSETQ.

The chain is built from TRBV5-4 and TRBJ2-2; 9 bases fit TRBD2. This CDR3 has 16 amino acids. CDR1 and CDR2 (germline): SGHNT, YYREEE (reference sequence). V gave up 6 bases and J gave up 1 base; unmatched junction bases: 7. CDR3 coding DNA: TGTGCCAGCACTAAACGCGGGGGGGAGAACACCGGGGAGCTGTTTTTT. Its translation is CASTKRGGENTGELFF.

This clone came up a few times. The chain combines TRBV3-1 (or the pseudogene TRBV3-2) with TRBJ1-2, with D uncertain. Germline CDR1 and CDR2: LGHDT and YNNKEL (reference sequence). Between the trimmed V and J ends, which lost 1 base and 7 bases, there was a span of 13 bases. The CDR3 is 14 residues long. CDR3 coding DNA: TGTGCCAGCAGCCAAGGACTCGATGGTAGTGGCTACACCTTC. Its translation is CASSQGLDGSGYTF.

The rearrangement links TRBV25-1 to TRBJ2-3; the match to TRBD1 covers 9 bases. The ends lost 6 bases at V and 0 bases at J; junction bases unmatched: 1. The CDR3 totals 14 residues. Germline values: CDR1 MGHDK, CDR2 SYGVNS. CDR3 in DNA: TGTGCCAGCAGCGGGACAGGGAGCACAGATACGCAGTATTTT. Protein: CASSGTGSTDTQYF. Drawing the rest from reference TRBV25-1 and TRBJ2-3, the complete variable domain is EADIYQTPRYLVIGTGKKITLECSQTMGHDKMYWYQQDPGMELHLIHYSYGVNSTEKGDLSSESTVSRIRTEHFPLTLESARPSHTSQYLCASSGTGSTDTQYFGPGTRLTVL.

V gene TRBV27 combines with J gene TRBJ1-1; maybe TRBD1 (5 bases). The germline gives CDR1 MNHEY, CDR2 SMNVEV (reference sequence). The CDR3 is made up of 14 amino acids. Trimming took off 6 bases at V and 11 bases at J, with 22 bases between the two ends. Written as DNA, the CDR3 is TGTGCCAGCAGGCCATTGGACACCACGAGGAATGCTTTCTTT. Residues: CASRPLDTTRNAFF.

The genes are TRBV6-5 and TRBJ1-2; possible D gene TRBD1, 6 bases. Trimming took 1 base from V and 7 from J, leaving 16 bases between them. Germline assignment: CDR1 MNHEY and CDR2 SVGAGI. The CDR3 contains 15 residues. DNA of the CDR3: TGTGCCAGCAGTTACTTCCAGACAGGTGGGACTGGCTACACCTTC. Its protein is CASSYFQTGGTGYTF.

The chain joins TRBV11-2 to TRBJ1-2; a possible D gene is TRBD1 (6 bases). Germline V gene sequence: CDR1 SGHAT, CDR2 FQNNGV. Trimming took 4 bases from V and 7 from J, leaving 19 bases between them. The CDR3 contains 15 residues. CDR3: CASSSPMGARGGYTF. The CDR3 coding sequence is TGTGCCAGCAGCTCACCAATGGGGGCCCGCGGTGGCTACACCTTC.

The CDR3 spells CASSQTVAYEQYF. CDR3 sequence (DNA): TGCGCCAGCAGCCAGACGGTGGCCTACGAGCAGTACTTC. This rearrangement joins TRBV4-1 to TRBJ2-7; D unresolved. CDR1 and CDR2 (germline): MGHRA, YSYEKL. The germline V and J ends were trimmed by 3 bases and 2 bases, with 8 bases remaining between them. This CDR3 is 13 amino acids long.

V usage is TRBV9 and J usage is TRBJ1-3; D may be TRBD1 (5 bases). The germline CDR1 and CDR2 sequences are SGDLS and YYNGEE. V was trimmed by 3 bases and J by 2 bases, leaving 15 bases between them. CDR3 size: 16 residues. CDR3 loop: CASSASRGTAGNTIYF. The DNA for the CDR3 is TGTGCCAGCAGCGCGAGTAGAGGGACGGCTGGAAACACCATATATTTT.

V and J are TRBV6-2 or TRBV6-3 and TRBJ2-5; 8 nucleotides match TRBD2. This CDR3 region has 15 residues. CDR1 and CDR2 (germline): MNHEY, SVGEGT. With 4 bases clipped from V and 2 bases from J, the junction kept 6 bases outside the gene matches. In DNA form, the CDR3 reads TGTGCCAGCAGTTCGTACAGCGGGGGTCAAGAGACCCAGTACTTC. Translating it yields CASSSYSGGQETQYF.

Comment on this clone: The same CDR3 also results from other DNA sequences found in this sample. The rearrangement uses TRBV30 and TRBJ2-5; 8 nucleotides match TRBD2. Losses at the gene ends were 0 bases for V and 1 base for J; bases not matched to a gene: 4. The length of the CDR3 is 15 residues. CDR1 and CDR2 from the germline V gene are GTSNPN and SVGIG (reference sequence). This CDR3 reads CAWSVGRGGQETQYF. The CDR3 region has the DNA TGTGCCTGGAGTGTAGGTCGGGGGGGCCAAGAGACCCAGTACTTC.

This clone showed up just a few times. The rearrangement links TRBV7-2 to TRBJ2-7; TRBD2 agrees at 8 bases. V gave up 5 bases and J gave up 3 bases; unmatched junction bases: 9. The CDR3 extends over 15 amino acids. In germline, CDR1 is SGHTA, CDR2 FQGNSA. In DNA, the CDR3 is TGTGCCAGCAGCCCGGGCTATGCGGGGGGCTACGAGCAGTACTTC. Its protein is CASSPGYAGGYEQYF. The variable domain in full, completed from reference TRBV7-2 and TRBJ2-7, reads GAGVSQSPSNKVTEKGKDVELRCDPISGHTALYWYRQSLGQGLEFLIYFQGNSAPDKSGLPSDRFSAERTGGSVSTLTIQRTQQEDSAVYLCASSPGYAGGYEQYFGPGTRLTVT.

CDR3 in amino acids: CASSLKGAVTEAFF. DNA of the CDR3: TGTGCCAGCAGCCTCAAGGGGGCCGTCACTGAAGCTTTCTTT. The chain recombines TRBV7-9 with TRBJ1-1; the match to TRBD1 covers 7 bases. This CDR3 contains 14 residues. Looked up from germline, CDR1 is SEHNR and CDR2 is FQNEAQ (reference sequence). V lost 5 bases, J lost 4 bases, and 7 bases stayed unmatched.

The chain uses TRBV19 and TRBJ1-2; maybe TRBD1 (6 bases). The CDR3 is made up of 16 amino acids. Trimming removed 4 bases at V and 4 bases at J, with 19 bases between. CDR1 and CDR2 (germline): LNHDA, SQIVND (reference sequence). CDR3 DNA sequence: TGTGCCAGTAGTACCGAAGGGGGTACAGGGTCCTATGGCTACACCTTC. As protein: CASSTEGGTGSYGYTF.

The chain carries TRBV7-8 and TRBJ1-5; 7 bases agree with TRBD1. Germline CDR1 reads SGHVS; CDR2 reads FQNEAQ. The CDR3 is 17 amino acids. Trimming took 4 bases from V and 3 from J; bases not matched to a gene: 12. In DNA form, the CDR3 reads TGTGCCAGCAGCTCCTCCCCGCAGGGGGAGAACAATCAGCCCCAGCATTTT. Translation gives CASSSSPQGENNQPQHF.

This sequence joins TRBV7-8 and TRBJ2-7; 10 positions agree with TRBD2. The length of the CDR3 is 17 residues. The germline V gene has CDR1 SGHVS and CDR2 FQNEAQ. J lost 1 base, V lost 3 bases, and 9 bases had no gene match. CDR3 nucleotide sequence: TGTGCCAGCAGCTTGACCCTCTTAGCGGGGGGTTCCTACGAGCAGTACTTC. Its protein product is CASSLTLLAGGSYEQYF.

The CDR3 loop is CASSTPTLNTEAFF. The CDR3 DNA reads TGTGCCAGCAGTACCCCAACACTAAACACTGAAGCTTTCTTT. The chain joins TRBV28 to TRBJ1-1; D is unresolved. The ends were cut back, 5 bases at V and 2 bases at J, with 12 bases in the middle. This CDR3 has 14 amino acids. CDR1 and CDR2 from the germline V gene are MDHEN and SYDVKM.

The V call is TRBV7-3, the J call TRBJ2-1, with 7 bases aligning to TRBD1. The CDR3 consists of 14 residues. Germline CDR1 is SGHTA and CDR2 is FQGTGA. V lost 4 bases to trimming and J lost 6 bases; unmatched junction nucleotides: 6. The CDR3 reads CASSSRDSGNEQFF. The CDR3 coding sequence is TGTGCCAGCAGCTCCCGGGACAGCGGCAATGAGCAGTTCTTC. The full variable domain, in which reference TRBV7-3 and TRBJ2-1 provide the parts outside the CDR3, is GAGVSQTPSNKVTEKGKYVELRCDPISGHTALYWYRQSLGQGPEFLIYFQGTGAADDSGLPNDRFFAVRPEGSVSTLKIQRTERGDSAVYLCASSSRDSGNEQFFGPGTRLTVL.

This rearrangement joins TRBV5-6 to TRBJ2-7, with D hard to call. This CDR3 has 16 amino acids. Germline V CDR1 and CDR2: SGHDT, YYEEEE. The ends were cut back, 1 base at V and 0 bases at J, with 14 bases in the middle. The CDR3: CASSLSWGSNSYEQYF. CDR3 coding DNA: TGTGCCAGCAGCTTGAGTTGGGGATCTAACTCCTACGAGCAGTACTTC.

This sequence joins TRBV5-6 and TRBJ1-1, with D possibly matching TRBD1 (5 bases). CDR1 is SGHDT, CDR2 YYEEEE, per germline. CDR3 length: 14 residues. The ends were cut back, 0 bases at V and 4 bases at J, with 10 bases in the middle. The CDR3 DNA is TGTGCCAGCAGCTTGGGGAGGGGCGGCACTGAAGCTTTCTTT. Protein sequence: CASSLGRGGTEAFF.

This clone appeared a few times. This sequence joins TRBV10-3 and TRBJ1-1; 12 bases fit TRBD1. Trimming removed 6 bases from V and 1 base from J; junction bases left unmatched: 9. CDR1 and CDR2 (germline): ENHRY, SYGVKD. The CDR3 contains 17 residues. CDR3: CAIRDPGQGAGNTEAFF. The CDR3 DNA sequence: TGTGCCATCAGAGACCCGGGACAGGGGGCCGGGAACACTGAAGCTTTCTTT.